The 11 T cell receptor beta chains below were found in one sample sequenced in a study of blood T cell repertoires in COVID-19. The table came from immunoSEQ multiplex PCR; TCRdb's copy has only in-frame clones and leaves some out. The data contain about 140,000 clones, roughly 80% of them singletons. Sequenced input: PBMCs or T cells enriched from blood (not recorded which). The receptors come from a man aged 40-55 years with acute COVID-19.

The chain recombines TRBV28 with TRBJ1-4; D is perhaps TRBD1 (6 bases). V lost 5 bases and J 11 bases, leaving 12 bases between the germline ends. The length of the CDR3 is 12 residues. The V gene's germline CDR1 is MDHEN and CDR2 SYDVKM. The CDR3, as DNA: TGTGCCAGCAGTCCCAGGGGTTGGAAACTGTTTTTT. The encoded protein is CASSPRGWKLFF.

This clone has just a few counts. The chain joins TRBV5-6 to TRBJ1-4, with 7 bases lining up with TRBD1. V gave up 4 bases and J gave up 3 bases; unmatched junction bases: 3. Germline loops: CDR1 SGHDT, CDR2 YYEEEE. The CDR3 runs to 14 residues. CDR3 in DNA: TGTGCCAGCAGCGGAGGGGGCCCTAATGAAAAACTGTTTTTT. Protein product: CASSGGGPNEKLFF.

This clone was seen once. The chain is built from TRBV5-1 and TRBJ2-1; 7 bases map to TRBD1. Per the germline V gene, CDR1 is SGHRS and CDR2 is YFSETQ. The CDR3 totals 16 residues. V was clipped by 2 bases and J by 3 bases; unmatched bases: 8. The CDR3 region has the DNA TGCGCCAGCAGCTTTAAGACAGGGAATCTCTACAATGAGCAGTTCTTC. Its protein product is CASSFKTGNLYNEQFF.

The J gene is TRBJ1-1, the V gene TRBV5-1, with 7 positions matching TRBD1. The CDR3 has 14 residues. Germline loops: CDR1 SGHRS, CDR2 YFSETQ. V lost 0 bases to trimming and J lost 10 bases; unmatched junction nucleotides: 9. The CDR3, as DNA: TGCGCCAGCAGCTTGGAGGCAGGGGGGAATCGAGCTTTCTTT. This gives the protein CASSLEAGGNRAFF. Full variable domain (missing parts from reference TRBV5-1 and TRBJ1-1): KAGVTQTPRYLIKTRGQQVTLSCSPISGHRSVSWYQQTPGQGLQFLFEYFSETQRNKGNFPGRFSGRQFSNSRSEMNVSTLELGDSALYLCASSLEAGGNRAFFGQGTRLTVV.

The chain combines TRBV7-9 with TRBJ1-1, with a possible D match to TRBD1 (5 bases). Trimming cost V 1 base and J 0 bases, with 12 bases left between them. This CDR3 spans 16 amino acids. Germline V CDR1 and CDR2: SEHNR, FQNEAQ (reference sequence). This CDR3 is CASSLEGLEMNTEAFF. The CDR3 DNA reads TGTGCCAGCAGCTTAGAGGGACTGGAGATGAACACTGAAGCTTTCTTT.

This chain connects TRBV15 to TRBJ2-2; D is unclear. The V end lost 1 base, the J end lost 1 base, and 7 bases lay between the germline ends. This CDR3 is built from 15 residues. CDR1 and CDR2 from the germline V gene are LNHNV and YYDKDF (reference sequence). The CDR3 region is CATSRVFGNTGELFF. The CDR3 DNA reads as TGTGCCACCAGCAGAGTCTTCGGGAACACCGGGGAGCTGTTTTTT.

This chain connects TRBV7-8 to TRBJ1-3; no definite D call. Germline CDR1 is SGHVS and CDR2 is FQNEAQ. The CDR3 contains 11 residues. V lost 8 bases and J 0 bases, leaving 2 bases between the germline ends. The CDR3 DNA reads as TGTGCCAGCCACTCTGGAAACACCATATATTTT. Its translation: CASHSGNTIYF.

The J gene is TRBJ1-5, the V gene TRBV27, with D possibly matching TRBD1 (5 bases). The V end was cut by 2 bases, the J end by 5 bases, with 7 bases between. The CDR3 is 13 residues long. CDR1 is MNHEY, CDR2 SMNVEV, per germline (reference sequence). This chain's CDR3 is CASSLGADQPQHF. CDR3 DNA sequence: TGTGCCAGCAGTTTAGGGGCGGATCAGCCCCAGCATTTT.

V is TRBV15 and J is TRBJ2-7; 11 bases align to TRBD2. The CDR3 consists of 14 residues. V shed 3 bases, J shed 5 bases, and the junction held 3 bases outside the gene matches. Germline V lookup: CDR1 LNHNV, CDR2 YYDKDF (reference sequence). CDR3 protein: CATSRGLAENEQYF. CDR3 DNA: TGTGCCACCAGCAGGGGACTAGCGGAGAACGAGCAGTACTTC.

This sequence joins TRBV6-2 or TRBV6-3 and TRBJ1-5; weak D call: TRBD1 (5 bases). This CDR3 is 17 amino acids long. V dropped 2 bases and J dropped 3 bases, with 17 bases sitting between them. Germline CDR1 MNHEY, CDR2 SVGEGT. The CDR3 sequence is CASSYGVQGGYNQPQHF. CDR3 bases: TGTGCCAGCAGTTACGGTGTCCAGGGTGGTTACAATCAGCCCCAGCATTTT.

The chain employs TRBV19 and TRBJ2-1; D may be TRBD2 (6 bases). The germline V gene encodes CDR1 LNHDA and CDR2 SQIVND (reference sequence). V lost 5 bases and J 8 bases, leaving 16 bases between the germline ends. The CDR3 spans 14 residues. The CDR3: CASSWFTSSDEQFF. The CDR3, as DNA: TGTGCCAGTAGTTGGTTTACTAGCAGTGATGAGCAGTTCTTC.